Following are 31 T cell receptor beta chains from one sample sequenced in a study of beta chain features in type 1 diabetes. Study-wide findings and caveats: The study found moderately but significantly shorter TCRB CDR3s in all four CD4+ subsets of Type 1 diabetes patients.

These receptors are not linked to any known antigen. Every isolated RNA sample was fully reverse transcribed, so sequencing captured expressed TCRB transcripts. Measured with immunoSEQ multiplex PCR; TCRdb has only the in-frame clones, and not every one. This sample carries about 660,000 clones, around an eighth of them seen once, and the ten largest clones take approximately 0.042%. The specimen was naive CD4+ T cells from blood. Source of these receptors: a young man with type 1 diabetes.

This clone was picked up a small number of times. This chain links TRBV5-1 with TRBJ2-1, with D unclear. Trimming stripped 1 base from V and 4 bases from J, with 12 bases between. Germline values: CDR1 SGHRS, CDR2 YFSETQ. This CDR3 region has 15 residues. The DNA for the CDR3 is TGCGCCAGCAGCTTGCTTAAGGGAACTTACAATGAGCAGTTCTTC. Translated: CASSLLKGTYNEQFF.

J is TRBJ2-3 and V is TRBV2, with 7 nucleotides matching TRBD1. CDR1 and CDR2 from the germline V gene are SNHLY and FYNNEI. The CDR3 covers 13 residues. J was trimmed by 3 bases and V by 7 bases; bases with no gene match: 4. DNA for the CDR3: TGTGCCAGCAACAACAGGGGAACAGATACGCAGTATTTT. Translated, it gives CASNNRGTDTQYF.

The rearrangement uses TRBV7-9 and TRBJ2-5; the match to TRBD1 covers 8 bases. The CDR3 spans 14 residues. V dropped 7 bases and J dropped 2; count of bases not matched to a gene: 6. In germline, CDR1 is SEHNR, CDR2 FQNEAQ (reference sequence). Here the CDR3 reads CASTRQGNQETQYF. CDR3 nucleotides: TGTGCCAGCACACGACAGGGGAATCAAGAGACCCAGTACTTC.

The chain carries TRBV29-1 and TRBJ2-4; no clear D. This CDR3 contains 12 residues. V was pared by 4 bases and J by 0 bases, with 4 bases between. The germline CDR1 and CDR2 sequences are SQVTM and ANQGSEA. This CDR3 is CSVGTAKNIQYF. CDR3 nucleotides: TGCAGCGTTGGGACAGCCAAAAACATTCAGTACTTC.

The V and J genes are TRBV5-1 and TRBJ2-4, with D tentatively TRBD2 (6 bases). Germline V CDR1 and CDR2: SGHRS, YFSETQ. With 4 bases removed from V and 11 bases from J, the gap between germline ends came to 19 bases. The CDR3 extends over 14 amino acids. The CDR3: CASSPDPGREVQYF. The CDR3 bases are TGCGCCAGCAGCCCGGACCCAGGGCGGGAAGTTCAGTACTTC.

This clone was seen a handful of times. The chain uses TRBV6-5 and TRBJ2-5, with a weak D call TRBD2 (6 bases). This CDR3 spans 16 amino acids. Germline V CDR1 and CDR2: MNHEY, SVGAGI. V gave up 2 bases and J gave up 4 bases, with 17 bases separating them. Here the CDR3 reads CASSYGTGDGGETQYF. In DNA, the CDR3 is TGTGCCAGCAGTTACGGGACGGGGGACGGAGGAGAGACCCAGTACTTC.

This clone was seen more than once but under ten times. This CDR3 reads CASSPGPIRRETQYF. In DNA form, the CDR3 reads TGTGCCAGCAGCCCGGGACCTATAAGGAGAGAGACCCAGTACTTC. The chain joins TRBV7-2 to TRBJ2-5; D is perhaps TRBD1 or TRBD2 (5 bases each). The CDR3 loop spans 15 amino acids. The germline CDR1 and CDR2 sequences are SGHTA and FQGNSA. Trimming removed 5 bases from V and 4 bases from J, with 17 bases in between.

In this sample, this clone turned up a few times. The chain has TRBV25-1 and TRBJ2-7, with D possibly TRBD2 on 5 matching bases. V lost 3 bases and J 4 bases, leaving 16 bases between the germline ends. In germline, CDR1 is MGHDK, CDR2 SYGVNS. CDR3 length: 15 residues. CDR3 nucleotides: TGTGCCAGCAGTGAGGATAGCGTCCTGGGGTACGAGCAGTACTTC. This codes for CASSEDSVLGYEQYF.

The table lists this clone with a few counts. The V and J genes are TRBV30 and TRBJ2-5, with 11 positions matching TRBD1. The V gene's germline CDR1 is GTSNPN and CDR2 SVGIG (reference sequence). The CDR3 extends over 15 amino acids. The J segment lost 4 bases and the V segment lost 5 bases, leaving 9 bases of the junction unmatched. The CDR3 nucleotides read TGTGCCTGGTCCCGGGACAGGGGGGGTATAGAGACCCAGTACTTC. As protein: CAWSRDRGGIETQYF. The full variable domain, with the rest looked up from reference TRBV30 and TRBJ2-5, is SQTIHQWPATLVQPVGSPLSLECTVEGTSNPNLYWYRQAAGRGLQLLFYSVGIGQISSEVPQNLSASRPQDRQFILSSKKLLLSDSGFYLCAWSRDRGGIETQYFGPGTRLLVL.

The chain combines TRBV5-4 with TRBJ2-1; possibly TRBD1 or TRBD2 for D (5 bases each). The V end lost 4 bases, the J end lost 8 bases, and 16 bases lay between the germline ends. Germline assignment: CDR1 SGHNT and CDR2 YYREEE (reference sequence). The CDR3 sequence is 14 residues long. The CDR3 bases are TGTGCCAGCAGCACCGGGACCCAAAGCCATGAGCAGTTCTTC. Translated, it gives CASSTGTQSHEQFF.

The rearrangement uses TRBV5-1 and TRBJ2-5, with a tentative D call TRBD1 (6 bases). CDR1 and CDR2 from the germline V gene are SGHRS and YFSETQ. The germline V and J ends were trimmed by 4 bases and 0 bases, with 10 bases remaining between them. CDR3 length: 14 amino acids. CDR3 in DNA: TGCGCCAGCAGCCAACAGGGCTACCAAGAGACCCAGTACTTC. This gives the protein CASSQQGYQETQYF. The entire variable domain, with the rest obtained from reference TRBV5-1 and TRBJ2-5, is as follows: KAGVTQTPRYLIKTRGQQVTLSCSPISGHRSVSWYQQTPGQGLQFLFEYFSETQRNKGNFPGRFSGRQFSNSRSEMNVSTLELGDSALYLCASSQQGYQETQYFGPGTRLLVL.

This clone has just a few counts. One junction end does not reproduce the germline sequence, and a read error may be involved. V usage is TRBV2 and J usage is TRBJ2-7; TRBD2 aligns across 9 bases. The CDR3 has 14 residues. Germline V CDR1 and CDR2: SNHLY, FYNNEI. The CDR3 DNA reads TGTGCCAGCAGATCCACTAGCGGGTCCTTCGAGCAGTACTTC. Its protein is CASRSTSGSFEQYF.

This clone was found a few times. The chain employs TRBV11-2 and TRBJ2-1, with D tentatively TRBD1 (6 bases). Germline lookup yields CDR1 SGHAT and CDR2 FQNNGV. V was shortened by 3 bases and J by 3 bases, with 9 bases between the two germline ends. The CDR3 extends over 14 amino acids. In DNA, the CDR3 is TGTGCCAGCAGCTTTGAACAGGGCTACAATGAGCAGTTCTTC. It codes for CASSFEQGYNEQFF.

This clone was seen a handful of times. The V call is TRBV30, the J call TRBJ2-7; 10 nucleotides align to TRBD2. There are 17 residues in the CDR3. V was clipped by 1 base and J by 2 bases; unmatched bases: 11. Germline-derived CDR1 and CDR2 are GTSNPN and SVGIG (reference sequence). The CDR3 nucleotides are TGTGCCTGGAGTGGAATAGCGGGGGGACGCGCCCCCTACGAGCAGTACTTC. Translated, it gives CAWSGIAGGRAPYEQYF.

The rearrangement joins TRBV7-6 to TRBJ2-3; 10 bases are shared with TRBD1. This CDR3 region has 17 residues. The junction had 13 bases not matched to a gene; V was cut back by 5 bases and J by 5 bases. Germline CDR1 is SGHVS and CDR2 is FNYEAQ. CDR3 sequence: CASSPRQGADLVDTQYF. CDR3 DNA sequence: TGTGCCAGCAGCCCGCGACAGGGGGCGGATTTAGTAGATACGCAGTATTTT.

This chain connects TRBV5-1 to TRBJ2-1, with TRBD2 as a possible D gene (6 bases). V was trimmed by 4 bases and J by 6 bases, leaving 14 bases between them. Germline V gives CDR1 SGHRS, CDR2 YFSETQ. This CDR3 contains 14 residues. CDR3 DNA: TGCGCCAGCAGCGGGGGGTCGCTGCTCAATGAGCAGTTCTTC. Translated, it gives CASSGGSLLNEQFF.

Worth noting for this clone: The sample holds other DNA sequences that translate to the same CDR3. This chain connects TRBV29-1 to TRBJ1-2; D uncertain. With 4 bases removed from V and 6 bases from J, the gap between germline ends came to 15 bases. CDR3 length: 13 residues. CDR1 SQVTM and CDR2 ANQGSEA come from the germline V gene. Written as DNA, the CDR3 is TGCAGCGTTGTGGGTCAAGTACCCAATGGCTACACCTTC. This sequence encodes CSVVGQVPNGYTF.

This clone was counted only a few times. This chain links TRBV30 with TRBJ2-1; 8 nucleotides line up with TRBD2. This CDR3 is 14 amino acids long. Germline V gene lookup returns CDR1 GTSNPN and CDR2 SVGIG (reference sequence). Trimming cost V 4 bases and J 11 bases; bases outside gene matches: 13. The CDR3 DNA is TGTGCCTGGATTGGTACCGGGGGGGGAACAAAGCAGTTCTTC. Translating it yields CAWIGTGGGTKQFF. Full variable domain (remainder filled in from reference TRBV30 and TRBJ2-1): SQTIHQWPATLVQPVGSPLSLECTVEGTSNPNLYWYRQAAGRGLQLLFYSVGIGQISSEVPQNLSASRPQDRQFILSSKKLLLSDSGFYLCAWIGTGGGTKQFFGPGTRLTVL.

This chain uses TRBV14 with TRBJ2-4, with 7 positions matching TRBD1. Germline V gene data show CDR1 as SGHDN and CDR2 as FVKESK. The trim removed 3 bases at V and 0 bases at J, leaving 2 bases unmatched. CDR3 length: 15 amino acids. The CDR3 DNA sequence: TGTGCCAGCAGCCAGACAGGGCTAGCCAAAAACATTCAGTACTTC. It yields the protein CASSQTGLAKNIQYF.

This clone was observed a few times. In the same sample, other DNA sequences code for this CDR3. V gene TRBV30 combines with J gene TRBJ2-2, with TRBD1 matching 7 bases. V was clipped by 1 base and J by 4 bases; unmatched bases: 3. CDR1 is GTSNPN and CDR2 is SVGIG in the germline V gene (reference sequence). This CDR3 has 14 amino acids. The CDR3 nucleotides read TGTGCCTGGAGTGGACAGGGCAGCACCGGGGAGCTGTTTTTT. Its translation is CAWSGQGSTGELFF.

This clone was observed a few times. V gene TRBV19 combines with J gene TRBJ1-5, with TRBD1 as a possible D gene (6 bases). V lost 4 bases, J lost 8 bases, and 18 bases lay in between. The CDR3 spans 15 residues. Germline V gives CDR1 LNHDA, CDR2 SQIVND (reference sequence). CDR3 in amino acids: CASSNRGPQGEPQHF. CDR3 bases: TGTGCCAGTAGTAATCGGGGGCCCCAGGGTGAGCCCCAGCATTTT.

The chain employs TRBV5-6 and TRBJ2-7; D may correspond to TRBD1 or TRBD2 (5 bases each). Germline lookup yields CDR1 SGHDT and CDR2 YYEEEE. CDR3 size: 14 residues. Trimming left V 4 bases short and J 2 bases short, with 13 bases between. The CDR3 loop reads CASSTGTFTYEQYF. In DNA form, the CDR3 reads TGTGCCAGCAGCACCGGGACCTTTACCTACGAGCAGTACTTC. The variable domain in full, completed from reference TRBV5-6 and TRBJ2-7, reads DAGVTQSPTHLIKTRGQQVTLRCSPKSGHDTVSWYQQALGQGPQFIFQYYEEEERQRGNFPDRFSGHQFPNYSSELNVNALLLGDSALYLCASSTGTFTYEQYFGPGTRLTVT.

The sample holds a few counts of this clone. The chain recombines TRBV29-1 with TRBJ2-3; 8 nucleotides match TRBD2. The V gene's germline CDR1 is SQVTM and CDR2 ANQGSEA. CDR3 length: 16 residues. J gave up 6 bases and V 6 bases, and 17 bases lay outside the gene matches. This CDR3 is CSVHGGLAGRSDTQYF. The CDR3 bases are TGCAGCGTACACGGCGGGCTAGCGGGCAGATCTGATACGCAGTATTTT.

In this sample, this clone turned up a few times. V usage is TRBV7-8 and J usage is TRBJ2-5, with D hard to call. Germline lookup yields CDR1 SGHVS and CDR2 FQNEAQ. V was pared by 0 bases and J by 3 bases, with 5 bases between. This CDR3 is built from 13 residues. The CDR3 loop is CASSLAVKETQYF. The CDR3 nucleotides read TGTGCCAGCAGCTTAGCTGTGAAAGAGACCCAGTACTTC.

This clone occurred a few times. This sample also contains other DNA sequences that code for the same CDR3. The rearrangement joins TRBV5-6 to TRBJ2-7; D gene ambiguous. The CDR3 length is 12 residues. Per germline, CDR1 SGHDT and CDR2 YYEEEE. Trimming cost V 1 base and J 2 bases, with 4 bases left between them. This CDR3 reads CASSLRTYEQYF. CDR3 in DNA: TGTGCCAGCAGCTTGAGGACCTACGAGCAGTACTTC. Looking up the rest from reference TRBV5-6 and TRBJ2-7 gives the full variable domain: DAGVTQSPTHLIKTRGQQVTLRCSPKSGHDTVSWYQQALGQGPQFIFQYYEEEERQRGNFPDRFSGHQFPNYSSELNVNALLLGDSALYLCASSLRTYEQYFGPGTRLTVT.

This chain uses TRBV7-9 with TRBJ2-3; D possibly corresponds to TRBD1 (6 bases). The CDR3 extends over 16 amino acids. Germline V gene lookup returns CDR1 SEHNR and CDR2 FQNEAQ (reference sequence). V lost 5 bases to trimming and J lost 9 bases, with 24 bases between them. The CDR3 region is CASSPYLASPGQTQYF. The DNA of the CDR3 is TGTGCCAGCAGCCCATACCTGGCTAGCCCAGGACAGACGCAGTATTTT.

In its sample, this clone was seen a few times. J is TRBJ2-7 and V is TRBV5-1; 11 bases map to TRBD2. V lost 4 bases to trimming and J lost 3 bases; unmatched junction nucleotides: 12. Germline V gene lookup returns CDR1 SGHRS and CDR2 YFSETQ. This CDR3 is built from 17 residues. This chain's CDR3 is CASSPGTSGSPIYEQYF. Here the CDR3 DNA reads TGCGCCAGCAGCCCGGGGACTAGCGGAAGCCCAATCTACGAGCAGTACTTC.

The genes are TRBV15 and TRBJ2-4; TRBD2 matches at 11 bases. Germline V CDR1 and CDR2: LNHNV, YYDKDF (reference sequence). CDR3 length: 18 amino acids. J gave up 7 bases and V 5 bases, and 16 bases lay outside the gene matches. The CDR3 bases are TGTGCCACCAGCTCTCACCCTACTAGCGGGGGTACCCTTAACATTCAGTACTTC. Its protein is CATSSHPTSGGTLNIQYF.

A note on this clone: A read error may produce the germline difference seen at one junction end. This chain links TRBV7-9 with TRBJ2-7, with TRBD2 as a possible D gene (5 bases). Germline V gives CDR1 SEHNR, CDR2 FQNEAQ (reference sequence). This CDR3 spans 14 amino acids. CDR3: CAGSLEDYSYEQYF. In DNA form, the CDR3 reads TGTGCCGGCAGCTTAGAAGACTACTCCTACGAGCAGTACTTC.

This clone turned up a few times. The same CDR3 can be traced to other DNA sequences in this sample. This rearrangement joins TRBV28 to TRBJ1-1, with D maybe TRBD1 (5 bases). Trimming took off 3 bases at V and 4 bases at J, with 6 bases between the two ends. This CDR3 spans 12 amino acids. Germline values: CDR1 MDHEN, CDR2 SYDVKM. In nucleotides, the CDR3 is TGTGCCAGCAGTTTGAGGGGCACTGAAGCTTTCTTT. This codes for CASSLRGTEAFF.

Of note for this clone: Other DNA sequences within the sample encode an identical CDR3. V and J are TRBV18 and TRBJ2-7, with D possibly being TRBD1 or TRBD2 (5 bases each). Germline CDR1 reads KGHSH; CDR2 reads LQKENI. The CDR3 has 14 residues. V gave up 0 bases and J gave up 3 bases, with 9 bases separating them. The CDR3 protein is CASSPPGGSYEQYF. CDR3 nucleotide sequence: TGTGCCAGCTCACCACCTGGGGGAAGCTACGAGCAGTACTTC.